The 5 T cell receptor beta chains below come from one sample, sequenced in a study of CD8+CD57+ T cells in acquired aplastic anemia. TCR beta VDJ and CDR3 were profiled, and genomic DNA was the template. MiXCR, run by TCRdb on the reads, gives a single entry per CDR3 protein. Here the sample spans hundreds of thousands of distinct CDR3 sequences, 60% to 80% being singletons. Sequencing used sorted CD4+, CD8+, or CD8+CD57+ T cells (not recorded which) from PBMCs. The receptors shown here come from a human donor in good health, serving as a control.

This CDR3 is CASSFRWTGTAYEQYF. DNA of the CDR3: TGTGCCAGCAGCTTCCGTTGGACAGGAACTGCCTACGAGCAGTACTTC. The chain uses TRBV5-4 and TRBJ2-7, with 7 nucleotides matching TRBD1. The V and J ends lost 2 bases and 2 bases, in that order; junction bases with no gene match: 10. Germline-derived CDR1 and CDR2 are SGHNT and YYREEE (reference sequence). The CDR3 runs to 16 residues.

This clonotype was found a few times. The V call is TRBV15, the J call TRBJ2-7; 7 bases match TRBD1. The V gene end was trimmed by 4 bases and the J gene end by 2 bases; junction bases not matched to a gene: 5. The CDR3 sequence is 14 residues long. Germline V CDR1 and CDR2: LNHNV, YYDKDF (reference sequence). The CDR3 reads CATSTRQGTYEQYF. The CDR3 DNA follows: TGTGCCACCAGCACGAGACAGGGTACCTACGAGCAGTACTTC.

Remarks on this clonotype: The junction departs from germline at one end; a sequencing error may be responsible. The rearrangement links TRBV19 to TRBJ1-2, with D unclear. The germline V gene has CDR1 LNHDA and CDR2 SQIVND (reference sequence). There are 12 residues in the CDR3. CDR3: CASIGSRHGCTF. For the CDR3, the DNA is TGTGCCAGTATAGGATCTCGACATGGCTGCACCTTC.

This clonotype was picked up a small number of times. The rearrangement uses TRBV9 and TRBJ1-6, with D tentatively TRBD1 (6 bases). Trimming took 0 bases from V and 6 from J, leaving 10 bases between them. The CDR3 has 15 residues. The germline V gene has CDR1 SGDLS and CDR2 YYNGEE. The CDR3 spells CASSVATGPNSPLHF. CDR3 DNA: TGTGCCAGCAGCGTAGCTACAGGGCCTAATTCACCCCTCCACTTT. Together with reference TRBV9 and TRBJ1-6, the CDR3 gives the full variable domain: DSGVTQTPKHLITATGQRVTLRCSPRSGDLSVYWYQQSLDQGLQFLIQYYNGEERAKGNILERFSAQQFPDLHSELNLSSLELGDSALYFCASSVATGPNSPLHFGNGTRLTVT.

Concerning this clonotype itself: A read error is possible here, since a much larger clone lies one base away. The rearrangement joins TRBV6-1 to TRBJ1-2, with 7 bases identical to TRBD1. The V gene end was trimmed by 6 bases and the J gene end by 7 bases; junction bases not matched to a gene: 8. Germline V lookup: CDR1 MNHNS, CDR2 SASEGT. This CDR3 contains 13 residues. CDR3 sequence reads: CASREQGTSGYTF. The CDR3 nucleotides read TGTGCCAGCAGGGAACAGGGGACGAGTGGCTACACCTTC.